This passage covers 27 T cell receptor beta chains from one sample sequenced in a study of blood T cell repertoires in COVID-19. Using immunoSEQ multiplex PCR, the repertoire was profiled, and TCRdb retains in-frame clones only, with some absent. The data contain about 190,000 clones, approximately 86% of them singletons. The sequencing input was PBMCs or T cells enriched from blood (not recorded which). The receptors originated from a woman aged 40 to 50 in a cohort exposed to, infected with or recovered from COVID-19 (not recorded which).

The CDR3 nucleotides read TGTGCCAGCAGTTACCGTGCAGGGGGCTACGAGCAGTACTTC. It translates to CASSYRAGGYEQYF. The chain carries TRBV6-5 and TRBJ2-7; TRBD1 matches at 7 bases. V lost 2 bases to trimming and J lost 3 bases; unmatched junction nucleotides: 4. The CDR3 totals 14 residues. CDR1 is MNHEY and CDR2 is SVGAGI in the germline V gene.

This CDR3 is CASSYTVMNTEAFF. For the CDR3, the DNA is TGTGCCAGCAGTTACACAGTGATGAACACTGAAGCTTTCTTT. The chain couples TRBV28 to TRBJ1-1; D not resolved. Germline-derived CDR1 and CDR2 are MDHEN and SYDVKM. V lost 4 bases and J lost 0, with 9 bases in between. The CDR3 is made up of 14 amino acids.

The CDR3 DNA reads as TGTGCCAGTAGCACGACAGGGGAATTGGAAGCTTTCTTT. It is translated as CASSTTGELEAFF. The V call is TRBV19, the J call TRBJ1-1; 8 nucleotides line up with TRBD1. Germline V gene data show CDR1 as LNHDA and CDR2 as SQIVND (reference sequence). V dropped 6 bases and J dropped 8; count of bases not matched to a gene: 8. The CDR3 is made up of 13 amino acids.

J is TRBJ1-1 and V is TRBV24-1; D remains ambiguous. The germline V and J ends were trimmed by 8 bases and 8 bases, with 17 bases remaining between them. Germline CDR1 reads KGHDR; CDR2 reads SFDVKD. The CDR3 has 13 residues. The CDR3 nucleotides read TGTGCCACCAAACCGTCCTGGTCCGAGGAAGCTTTCTTT. Translated, it gives CATKPSWSEEAFF.

This clone was observed a handful of times. This chain links TRBV7-2 with TRBJ1-6; TRBD1 matches 9 bases. CDR3 length equals 16 residues. Losses at the gene ends were 4 bases for V and 8 bases for J; bases not matched to a gene: 9. Germline loops: CDR1 SGHTA, CDR2 FQGNSA. DNA of the CDR3: TGTGCCAGCAGCTACTGGGGACAGGGTCTTGATTCACCCCTCCACTTT. It translates to CASSYWGQGLDSPLHF.

The gene calls are TRBV10-3 and TRBJ1-6; TRBD1 agrees at 8 bases. This CDR3 has 19 amino acids. Germline V CDR1 and CDR2: ENHRY, SYGVKD. Trimming took 7 bases from V and 0 from J; bases not matched to a gene: 14. In DNA form, the CDR3 reads TGTGCCATCAAGGGAGGGACAGGCCCTAAGAGCTCCTATAATTCACCCCTCCACTTT. Translation gives CAIKGGTGPKSSYNSPLHF.

The chain has TRBV2 and TRBJ1-5; a possible D gene is TRBD1 (6 bases). CDR1 and CDR2 from the germline V gene are SNHLY and FYNNEI. The CDR3 totals 14 residues. V dropped 6 bases and J dropped 0 bases, with 9 bases sitting between them. The chain's CDR3 is CASRGQNSNQPQHF. CDR3 nucleotides: TGTGCCAGCAGAGGACAGAATAGCAATCAGCCCCAGCATTTT.

The gene calls are TRBV6-2 or TRBV6-3 and TRBJ2-3, with a possible D match to TRBD1 (6 bases). Per germline, CDR1 MNHEY and CDR2 SVGEGT. The CDR3 extends over 15 amino acids. Trimming cost V 4 bases and J 1 base, with 12 bases left between them. The CDR3 DNA follows: TGTGCCAGCAGTTTCCGGACAGTACGCACAGATACGCAGTATTTT. This translates into CASSFRTVRTDTQYF.

The rearrangement links TRBV2 to TRBJ2-7; the match to TRBD1 covers 7 bases. The CDR3 has 13 amino acids. The junction had 8 bases not matched to a gene; V was cut back by 11 bases and J by 1 base. Looked up from germline, CDR1 is SNHLY and CDR2 is FYNNEI. The CDR3 sequence is CAGTDRESYEQYF. CDR3 bases: TGTGCCGGTACAGACAGGGAATCCTACGAGCAGTACTTC. The full variable domain, its missing parts supplied by reference TRBV2 and TRBJ2-7, is EPEVTQTPSHQVTQMGQEVILRCVPISNHLYFYWYRQILGQKVEFLVSFYNNEISEKSEIFDDQFSVERPDGSNFTLKIRSTKLEDSAMYFCAGTDRESYEQYFGPGTRLTVT.

The chain couples TRBV12-3 or TRBV12-4 to TRBJ1-1, with D possibly TRBD1 on 5 matching bases. The germline V and J ends were trimmed by 6 bases and 2 bases, with 10 bases remaining between them. The CDR3 is made up of 13 amino acids. The CDR3 spells CASSQQDNTEAFF. DNA of the CDR3: TGTGCCAGCAGCCAACAGGATAACACTGAAGCTTTCTTT.

The rearrangement joins TRBV6-5 to TRBJ2-3; D gene uncertain. Trimming stripped 6 bases from V and 2 bases from J, with 9 bases between. This CDR3 is built from 13 residues. Germline CDR1 reads MNHEY; CDR2 reads SVGAGI. CDR3 residues: CASRDTYTDTQYF. The CDR3 coding sequence is TGTGCCAGCAGAGACACTTACACAGATACGCAGTATTTT.

This clone is a singleton in its sample. The chain links TRBV3-1 (or the pseudogene TRBV3-2) to TRBJ2-2, with D unclear. Germline loops: CDR1 LGHDT, CDR2 YNNKEL (reference sequence). CDR3 length: 15 amino acids. The germline V and J ends were trimmed by 0 bases and 5 bases, with 10 bases remaining between them. The CDR3 DNA sequence: TGTGCCAGCAGCCAAGAGAGCGATTCAACCGGGGAGCTGTTTTTT. Its protein is CASSQESDSTGELFF.

The CDR3 DNA sequence: TGTGCCAGCAGTCAGGTCCCCAATTCACCCCTCCACTTT. It translates to CASSQVPNSPLHF. The V gene is TRBV25-1, the J gene TRBJ1-6, with D hard to call. Trimming shortened V by 5 bases and J by 7 bases, and 9 bases separated the two germline ends. This CDR3 is built from 13 residues. Germline V gene lookup returns CDR1 MGHDK and CDR2 SYGVNS.

V is TRBV5-1 and J is TRBJ1-6; no reliable D call. V dropped 2 bases and J dropped 6 bases, with 15 bases sitting between them. In germline, CDR1 is SGHRS, CDR2 YFSETQ. CDR3 size: 16 residues. The CDR3 is CASSFNEPGPNSPLHF. The CDR3 DNA is TGCGCCAGCAGCTTCAACGAACCGGGTCCTAATTCACCCCTCCACTTT.

The rearrangement uses TRBV13 and TRBJ1-6, with TRBD1 identical over 8 bases. V lost 2 bases to trimming and J lost 7 bases; unmatched junction nucleotides: 7. From germline, CDR1 is PRHDT and CDR2 FYEKMQ (reference sequence). The CDR3 has 16 amino acids. The CDR3 coding sequence is TGTGCCAGCAGCTTAACGACAGGGGAGAGGAATTCACCCCTCCACTTT. Protein product: CASSLTTGERNSPLHF.

This clone was found many times. This chain uses TRBV7-2 with TRBJ2-5, with TRBD1 matching 8 bases. Germline V gene lookup returns CDR1 SGHTA and CDR2 FQGNSA. The junction had 12 bases not matched to a gene; V was cut back by 4 bases and J by 5 bases. The CDR3 covers 16 residues. CDR3 amino acids: CASSSRATGVYETQYF. The CDR3, as DNA: TGTGCCAGCAGCTCGCGTGCGACAGGGGTTTACGAGACCCAGTACTTC.

The CDR3 region is CATKPRQSSYNEQFF. The CDR3 bases are TGTGCCACTAAACCCCGACAGAGCTCCTACAATGAGCAGTTCTTC. V and J are TRBV24-1 and TRBJ2-1; tentative D call: TRBD1 (5 bases). Germline CDR1 is KGHDR and CDR2 is SFDVKD. V was shortened by 10 bases and J by 0 bases, with 15 bases between the two germline ends. The CDR3 spans 15 residues.

This chain links TRBV12-3 or TRBV12-4 with TRBJ2-1; 8 nucleotides agree with TRBD2. This CDR3 is 13 amino acids long. V was clipped by 8 bases and J by 2 bases; unmatched bases: 2. Here the CDR3 reads CASRGGAYNEQFF. In DNA form, the CDR3 reads TGTGCCAGCCGGGGGGGCGCCTACAATGAGCAGTTCTTC.

V and J are TRBV9 and TRBJ2-3; the D gene is possibly TRBD2 (7 bases). Germline V gives CDR1 SGDLS, CDR2 YYNGEE. V gave up 3 bases and J gave up 0 bases, with 20 bases separating them. This CDR3 comprises 18 residues. The CDR3 nucleotides are TGTGCCAGCAGCGCCCCCGACGGGGGGCGGCCGAGCACAGATACGCAGTATTTT. Translated, it gives CASSAPDGGRPSTDTQYF.

The J gene is TRBJ1-5, the V gene TRBV5-5; 8 positions agree with TRBD1. Trimming took 4 bases from V and 4 from J; bases not matched to a gene: 16. CDR3 length: 18 amino acids. Germline V gene sequence: CDR1 SGHKS, CDR2 YYEKEE (reference sequence). CDR3 in amino acids: CASSPNPRQGTPNQPQHF. DNA of the CDR3: TGTGCCAGCAGCCCGAACCCCCGACAGGGGACACCTAATCAGCCCCAGCATTTT.

The rearrangement uses TRBV13 and TRBJ1-5, with D maybe TRBD1 (5 bases). There are 14 residues in the CDR3. V dropped 5 bases and J dropped 4 bases, with 12 bases sitting between them. Germline V gene sequence: CDR1 PRHDT, CDR2 FYEKMQ (reference sequence). The CDR3 nucleotides read TGTGCCAGCAGCCTCTCGGGGGGAAATCAGCCCCAGCATTTT. Amino acids: CASSLSGGNQPQHF.

This clone was recorded a few times. The V call is TRBV20-1, the J call TRBJ1-2, with 10 bases matching TRBD1. The trim removed 3 bases at V and 8 bases at J, leaving 12 bases unmatched. CDR1 is DFQATT, CDR2 SNEGSKA, per germline (reference sequence). The length of the CDR3 is 15 residues. The CDR3 DNA reads TGCAGTGCTAGTGCGGCCGGGACAGGGGCGAAGGGCTACACCTTC. Residues: CSASAAGTGAKGYTF.

J is TRBJ1-3 and V is TRBV9; D perhaps matches TRBD1 (5 bases). Trimming took off 4 bases at V and 2 bases at J, with 25 bases between the two ends. This CDR3 is 19 amino acids long. Germline CDR1 and CDR2: SGDLS and YYNGEE. The CDR3, as DNA: TGTGCCAGCAGCCCCCACCCTGGGGCAGACGAAACTACTGGAAACACCATATATTTT. Its translation: CASSPHPGADETTGNTIYF.

A word on this clone: The junction departs from germline at one end; a sequencing error may be responsible. CDR3 nucleotide sequence: TGTGCCACCAGTCTTGGGGGGTGGACAGGCAGGACTGAAGCTTTCTTT. Its protein is CATSLGGWTGRTEAFF. The chain has TRBV28 and TRBJ1-1, with 7 bases aligning to TRBD1. The CDR3 runs 16 residues. Germline V gene data show CDR1 as MDHEN and CDR2 as SYDVKM.

The J gene is TRBJ2-3, the V gene TRBV10-2; the D gene is possibly TRBD2 (6 bases). The CDR3 contains 17 residues. Deletions cut 4 bases from V and 2 bases from J, with 19 bases between. Per germline, CDR1 WSHSY and CDR2 SAAADI. The CDR3 DNA reads as TGCGCCAGCAGTGGGTTGATGGGGGGAGCGTACACAGATACGCAGTATTTT. This sequence encodes CASSGLMGGAYTDTQYF.

On this clone itself: Other DNA sequences in the same sample also yield this CDR3. The rearrangement links TRBV4-1 to TRBJ1-1; perhaps TRBD1 as D (5 bases). Germline loops: CDR1 MGHRA, CDR2 YSYEKL. The CDR3 extends over 14 amino acids. The V end was cut by 1 base, the J end by 1 base, with 7 bases between. The CDR3 nucleotides are TGCGCCAGCAGCCAAGTCGGGGGGAACACTGAAGCTTTCTTT. This gives the protein CASSQVGGNTEAFF.

This chain connects TRBV6-2 or TRBV6-3 to TRBJ1-3; D is uncertain. Looked up from germline, CDR1 is MNHEY and CDR2 is SVGEGT. The CDR3 is made up of 17 amino acids. V shed 2 bases and J shed 1 base, with 15 bases lying between them. The CDR3 sequence is CASSYNFRGLSGNTIYF. The CDR3 bases are TGTGCCAGCAGTTACAACTTTCGAGGGCTTTCTGGAAACACCATATATTTT.